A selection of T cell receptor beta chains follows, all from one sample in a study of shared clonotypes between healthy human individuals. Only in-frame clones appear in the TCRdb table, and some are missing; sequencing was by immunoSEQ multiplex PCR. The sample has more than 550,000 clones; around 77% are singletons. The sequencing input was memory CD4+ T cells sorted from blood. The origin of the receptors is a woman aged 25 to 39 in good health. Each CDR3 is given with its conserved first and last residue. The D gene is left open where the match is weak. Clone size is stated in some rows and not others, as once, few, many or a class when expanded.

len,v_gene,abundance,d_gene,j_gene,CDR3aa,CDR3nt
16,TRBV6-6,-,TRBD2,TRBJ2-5,CASSYDGGEDRETQYF,TGTGCCAGCAGTTACGACGGGGGGGAGGACCGGGAGACCCAGTACTTC
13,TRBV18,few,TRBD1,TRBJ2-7,CASSPQGAGEQYF,TGTGCCAGCTCACCCCAGGGGGCGGGCGAGCAGTACTTC
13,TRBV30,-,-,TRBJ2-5,CAWTDEPKETQYF,TGTGCCTGGACGGACGAGCCGAAAGAGACCCAGTACTTC
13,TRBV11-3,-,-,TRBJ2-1,CASGPGLDNEQFF,TGTGCCAGCGGACCCGGCTTGGACAATGAGCAGTTCTTC
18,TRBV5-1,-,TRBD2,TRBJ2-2,CASSLARASGWNTGELFF,TGCGCCAGCAGCTTGGCCAGGGCTAGCGGGTGGAACACCGGGGAGCTGTTTTTT
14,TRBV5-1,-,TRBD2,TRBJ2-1,CASSPGTNYNEQFF,TGCGCCAGCAGCCCAGGGACTAACTACAATGAGCAGTTCTTC
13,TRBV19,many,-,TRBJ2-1,CASSIPGSNEQFF,TGTGCCAGTAGTATCCCAGGGAGCAATGAGCAGTTCTTC
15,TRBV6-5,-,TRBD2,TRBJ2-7,CASSLRLAGDYEQYF,TGTGCCAGCAGTCTTAGACTAGCGGGAGACTACGAGCAGTACTTC
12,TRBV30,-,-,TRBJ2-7,CAWTGSAGEQYF,TGTGCCTGGACGGGGTCGGCGGGCGAGCAGTACTTC
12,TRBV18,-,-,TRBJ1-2,CASSGVDYGYTF,TGTGCCAGCTCAGGGGTTGACTATGGCTACACCTTC
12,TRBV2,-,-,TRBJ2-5,CASWAGRETQYF,TGTGCCAGCTGGGCAGGGAGGGAGACCCAGTACTTC
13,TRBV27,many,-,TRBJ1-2,CASGSGASYGYTF,TGTGCCAGCGGGTCAGGGGCCAGCTATGGCTACACCTTC
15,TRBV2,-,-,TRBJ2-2,CASSEALRLSGELFF,TGTGCCAGCAGTGAAGCGCTTCGGCTGTCCGGGGAGCTGTTTTTT
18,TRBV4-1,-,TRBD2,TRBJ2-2,CASSQGGTSGTNTGELFF,TGCGCCAGCAGCCAGGGCGGGACTAGCGGGACGAACACCGGGGAGCTGTTTTTT
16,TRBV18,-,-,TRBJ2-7,CASSSRAGNFSYEQYF,TGTGCCAGCTCCTCTAGGGCAGGGAATTTCTCCTACGAGCAGTACTTC
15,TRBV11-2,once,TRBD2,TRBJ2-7,CASSSLTSGRGGQYF,TGTGCCAGCAGCTCCCTTACTAGCGGGAGAGGTGGGCAGTACTTC
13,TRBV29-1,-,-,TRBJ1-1,CSVGETGTAEAFF,TGCAGCGTTGGGGAAACGGGGACTGCTGAAGCTTTCTTT
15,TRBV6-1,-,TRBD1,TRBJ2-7,CASSLAERGPHEQYF,TGTGCCAGCAGTCTTGCGGAAAGGGGGCCCCACGAGCAGTACTTC
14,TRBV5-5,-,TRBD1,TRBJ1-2,CASSSQGESYGYTF,TGTGCCAGCAGCTCACAGGGGGAGAGCTATGGCTACACCTTC
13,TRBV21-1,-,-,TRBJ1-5,CASSDRGSQPQHF,TGTGCCAGCAGTGACAGGGGAAGTCAGCCCCAGCATTTT
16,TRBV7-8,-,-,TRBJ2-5,CASSLALGGIEETQYF,TGTGCCAGCAGCTTAGCGCTTGGTGGTATCGAAGAGACCCAGTACTTC
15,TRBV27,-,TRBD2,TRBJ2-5,CASSSPSSGEETQYF,TGTGCCAGCAGTTCCCCTTCTAGCGGGGAAGAGACCCAGTACTTC
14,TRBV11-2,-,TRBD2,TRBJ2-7,CASALAGDSYEQYF,TGTGCCAGCGCACTAGCGGGTGATTCCTACGAGCAGTACTTC
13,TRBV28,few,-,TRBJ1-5,CASKVQGSQPQHF,TGTGCCAGCAAGGTACAGGGCAGTCAGCCCCAGCATTTT
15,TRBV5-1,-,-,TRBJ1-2,CASSLENPEGGGYTF,TGCGCCAGCAGCTTGGAAAACCCAGAAGGTGGTGGCTACACCTTC
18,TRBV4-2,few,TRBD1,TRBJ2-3,CASSQVAGGLQGTDTQYF,TGTGCCAGCAGCCAAGTGGCAGGGGGCTTGCAAGGCACAGATACGCAGTATTTT
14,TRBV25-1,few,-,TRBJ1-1,CASSDRAGWTEAFF,TGTGCCAGCAGTGACAGGGCCGGATGGACTGAAGCTTTCTTT